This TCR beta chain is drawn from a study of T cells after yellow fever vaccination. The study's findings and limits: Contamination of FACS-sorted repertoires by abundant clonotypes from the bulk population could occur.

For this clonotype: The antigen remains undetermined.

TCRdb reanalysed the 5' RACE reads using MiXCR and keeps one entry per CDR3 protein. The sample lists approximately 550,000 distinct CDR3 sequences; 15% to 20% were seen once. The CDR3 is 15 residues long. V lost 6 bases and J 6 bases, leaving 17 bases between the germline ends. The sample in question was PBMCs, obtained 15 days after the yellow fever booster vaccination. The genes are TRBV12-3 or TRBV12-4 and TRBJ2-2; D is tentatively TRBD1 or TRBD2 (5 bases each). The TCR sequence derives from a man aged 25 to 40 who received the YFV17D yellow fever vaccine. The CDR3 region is CASRSQVLEAGELFF. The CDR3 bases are TGTGCCAGCAGGTCACAGGTCCTGGAGGCCGGGGAGCTGTTTTTT.